One sample yielded the 29 T cell receptor beta chains listed below, sequenced in a study of Ad26.COV2.S vaccination and SARS-CoV-2 variants. Treatment described: around 19 received Ad26.COV2.S at low or high dose, single or two shots; about 5 received placebo; per-sample allocation not given. The samples date from day 63 after the first vaccine or placebo injection. Produced via immunoSEQ multiplex PCR; TCRdb's table is partial and in-frame only. The data show 350,000 to 450,000 clones, over 75% seen once. This specimen was peripheral blood, taken in a trial of Ad26.COV2.S vaccine versus placebo. These receptors all stem from a person aged 18-60 years who received the Ad26.COV2.S COVID-19 vaccine or a placebo.

The count of this clone is one. V gene TRBV3-1 (or the pseudogene TRBV3-2) combines with J gene TRBJ2-1; 10 nucleotides match TRBD2. In germline, CDR1 is LGHDT, CDR2 YNNKEL (reference sequence). Losses at the gene ends were 0 bases for V and 7 bases for J; bases not matched to a gene: 3. The CDR3 is 15 amino acids. CDR3 sequence (DNA): TGTGCCAGCAGCCAAGAAGCGGGGGGGTGGAATGAGCAGTTCTTC. It translates to CASSQEAGGWNEQFF.

This clone was recorded once. The gene calls are TRBV5-4 and TRBJ2-3; D unclear. V dropped 0 bases and J dropped 0 bases, with 5 bases sitting between them. Germline V gene data show CDR1 as SGHNT and CDR2 as YYREEE (reference sequence). This CDR3 comprises 14 residues. CDR3 sequence (DNA): TGTGCCAGCAGCTTGGTTAGCAGCACAGATACGCAGTATTTT. Residues: CASSLVSSTDTQYF.

V is TRBV7-9 and J is TRBJ1-3; D unclear. Trimming cost V 3 bases and J 0 bases, with 3 bases left between them. Germline V lookup: CDR1 SEHNR, CDR2 FQNEAQ (reference sequence). The CDR3 totals 13 residues. The CDR3 spells CASSFPSGNTIYF. Written as DNA, the CDR3 is TGTGCCAGCAGCTTCCCCTCTGGAAACACCATATATTTT. Filled out from reference TRBV7-9 and TRBJ1-3, the complete variable domain reads DTGVSQNPRHKITKRGQNVTFRCDPISEHNRLYWYRQTLGQGPEFLTYFQNEAQLEKSRLLSDRFSAERPKGSFSTLEIQRTEQGDSAMYLCASSFPSGNTIYFGEGSWLTVV.

The chain joins TRBV7-2 to TRBJ1-3; D is unresolved. The germline CDR1 and CDR2 sequences are SGHTA and FQGNSA. Trimming removed 2 bases at V and 1 base at J, with 3 bases between. The length of the CDR3 is 13 residues. CDR3 DNA: TGTGCCAGCAGCTTAAAATCTGGAAACACCATATATTTT. Protein sequence: CASSLKSGNTIYF. Supplemented by reference TRBV7-2 and TRBJ1-3, the full variable domain reads GAGVSQSPSNKVTEKGKDVELRCDPISGHTALYWYRQSLGQGLEFLIYFQGNSAPDKSGLPSDRFSAERTGGSVSTLTIQRTQQEDSAVYLCASSLKSGNTIYFGEGSWLTVV.

The count of this clone is one. This chain uses TRBV7-6 with TRBJ1-1, with TRBD1 matching over 7 bases. Germline values: CDR1 SGHVS, CDR2 FNYEAQ. This CDR3 region has 14 residues. Trimming at V came to 5 bases and at J to 6 bases, leaving 9 bases not matched to a gene. This CDR3 reads CASSPRQGRAEAFF. DNA of the CDR3: TGTGCCAGCAGCCCCCGACAGGGAAGGGCTGAAGCTTTCTTT.

The V call is TRBV5-5, the J call TRBJ1-5; 9 nucleotides line up with TRBD1. J was trimmed by 5 bases and V by 4 bases; bases with no gene match: 7. The CDR3 sequence is 15 residues long. Germline CDR1 is SGHKS and CDR2 is YYEKEE (reference sequence). This chain's CDR3 is CASSTRTGDYQPQHF. CDR3 in DNA: TGTGCCAGCAGCACCCGGACAGGGGATTATCAGCCCCAGCATTTT.

The chain recombines TRBV21-1 with TRBJ1-5; the listed D gene, TRBD1, was not tested against the DNA. TRBV21-1 is tagged as a pseudogene. The CDR3 length is 18 residues. In nucleotides, the CDR3 is TGTGCCAGCAGCTGCAATGAGAAGACCTGGGACAAACTCTGGCCCCAGCATTTT. It yields the protein CASSCNEKTWDKLWPQHF.

The rearrangement links TRBV12-3 or TRBV12-4 to TRBJ2-1; TRBD2 matches 7 bases. Unmatched junction bases numbered 6, after V lost 7 bases and J lost 12 bases. CDR3 length equals 11 residues. CDR3 loop: CASTREGWQFF. CDR3 bases: TGTGCCAGCACCAGGGAGGGGTGGCAGTTCTTC.

The genes are TRBV11-2 and TRBJ1-2, with D possibly TRBD1 on 6 matching bases. The V end was cut by 1 base, the J end by 4 bases, with 13 bases between. The CDR3 contains 15 residues. Looked up from germline, CDR1 is SGHAT and CDR2 is FQNNGV. CDR3 region: CASSLGGRGGYGYTF. The CDR3 nucleotides are TGTGCCAGCAGCTTAGGAGGCAGGGGCGGCTATGGCTACACCTTC. Full variable domain (remainder filled in from reference TRBV11-2 and TRBJ1-2): EAGVAQSPRYKIIEKRQSVAFWCNPISGHATLYWYQQILGQGPKLLIQFQNNGVVDDSQLPKDRFSAERLKGVDSTLKIQPAKLEDSAVYLCASSLGGRGGYGYTFGSGTRLTVV.

The genes are TRBV4-1 and TRBJ2-7, with 9 nucleotides matching TRBD1. Trimming cost V 1 base and J 5 bases; bases outside gene matches: 3. This CDR3 is 14 amino acids long. From germline, CDR1 is MGHRA and CDR2 YSYEKL. The CDR3 nucleotides are TGCGCCAGCAGCCAAGGGACAGGGGACGACGAGCAGTACTTC. It codes for CASSQGTGDDEQYF.

V is TRBV7-2 and J is TRBJ1-2; weak D call: TRBD1 (6 bases). Trimming stripped 2 bases from V and 5 bases from J, with 15 bases between. The CDR3 totals 15 residues. Germline lookup yields CDR1 SGHTA and CDR2 FQGNSA. CDR3 residues: CASSLRPDSSYGYTF. In DNA form, the CDR3 reads TGTGCCAGCAGCTTAAGGCCGGACAGCTCTTATGGCTACACCTTC.

The chain links TRBV7-3 to TRBJ2-6; TRBD1 matches at 9 bases. Germline assignment: CDR1 SGHTA and CDR2 FQGTGA. V shed 4 bases, J shed 0 bases, and the junction held 10 bases outside the gene matches. There are 19 residues in the CDR3. CDR3 bases: TGTGCCAGCAGCTCCAGGACAGGGGCGTCTTACTCTGGGGCCAACGTCCTGACTTTC. Its protein product is CASSSRTGASYSGANVLTF.

V is TRBV5-6 and J is TRBJ2-6; 9 bases agree with TRBD1. Germline V gives CDR1 SGHDT, CDR2 YYEEEE. J was trimmed by 2 bases and V by 6 bases; bases with no gene match: 3. The CDR3 has 15 residues. The CDR3 nucleotides read TGTGCCAGCACCAGACAGGGGGCTGGGGCCAACGTCCTGACTTTC. Amino acids: CASTRQGAGANVLTF.

This clone was picked up one time. The chain is built from TRBV5-1 and TRBJ1-6; D perhaps matches TRBD1 (5 bases). The ends were cut back, 0 bases at V and 10 bases at J, with 14 bases in the middle. CDR1 and CDR2 from the germline V gene are SGHRS and YFSETQ. This CDR3 is built from 15 residues. The chain's CDR3 is CASSLAGGMASPLHF. The CDR3 coding sequence is TGCGCCAGCAGCTTGGCGGGGGGTATGGCCTCACCCCTCCACTTT.

The chain links TRBV21-1 to TRBJ2-1; the D call in the table, TRBD1, was not verified against the DNA. TRBV21-1 corresponds to a pseudogene. CDR3 size: 15 residues. The CDR3 loop reads CASSKGQISYNEQFF. The DNA for the CDR3 is TGTGCCAGCAGCAAAGGACAGATTTCCTACAATGAGCAGTTCTTC.

The chain couples TRBV5-1 to TRBJ2-2; D is possibly TRBD1 (6 bases). Germline loops: CDR1 SGHRS, CDR2 YFSETQ. The ends were cut back, 1 base at V and 2 bases at J, with 9 bases in the middle. The CDR3 covers 15 residues. The CDR3 DNA sequence: TGCGCCAGCAGCTTGTTACAGGGTAACACCGGGGAGCTGTTTTTT. It translates to CASSLLQGNTGELFF.

The rearrangement uses TRBV2 and TRBJ2-1, with 9 bases aligning to TRBD2. Per germline, CDR1 SNHLY and CDR2 FYNNEI. This CDR3 region has 15 residues. J lost 1 base, V lost 6 bases, and 4 bases had no gene match. The CDR3 is CASRAGGASYNEQFF. The CDR3 coding sequence is TGTGCCAGCAGGGCGGGGGGGGCTTCCTACAATGAGCAGTTCTTC.

This chain joins TRBV19 and TRBJ1-1, with a weak D call TRBD1 (6 bases). This CDR3 is 13 amino acids long. Germline V gene lookup returns CDR1 LNHDA and CDR2 SQIVND (reference sequence). The V gene lost 3 bases and the J gene lost 8 bases, with 13 bases spanning the gap. The CDR3 is CASSMSGDKEAFF. CDR3 sequence (DNA): TGTGCCAGTAGTATGTCTGGGGACAAAGAAGCTTTCTTT.

The V gene is TRBV5-1, the J gene TRBJ1-2, with 7 bases aligning to TRBD1. The CDR3 length is 16 residues. Germline values: CDR1 SGHRS, CDR2 YFSETQ. V lost 0 bases and J lost 4; bases outside the gene matches: 9. This CDR3 is CASSLGDSPIGYGYTF. Here the CDR3 DNA reads TGCGCCAGCAGCTTGGGGGACAGCCCTATAGGCTATGGCTACACCTTC.

This chain links TRBV7-3 with TRBJ2-3; 7 nucleotides match TRBD1. Unmatched junction bases numbered 7, after V lost 5 bases and J lost 5 bases. Germline CDR1 and CDR2: SGHTA and FQGTGA. The CDR3 totals 14 residues. The CDR3 protein is CASSPRQGGDTQYF. DNA for the CDR3: TGTGCCAGCAGCCCTAGACAGGGTGGAGATACGCAGTATTTT.

This chain connects TRBV7-2 to TRBJ2-2; TRBD2 matches 7 bases. With 4 bases clipped from V and 3 bases from J, the junction kept 11 bases outside the gene matches. This CDR3 spans 17 amino acids. Looked up from germline, CDR1 is SGHTA and CDR2 is FQGNSA. The CDR3 protein is CASSSLRGRADTGELFF. As DNA, the CDR3 is TGTGCCAGCAGCTCGCTCCGGGGGAGGGCGGACACCGGGGAGCTGTTTTTT. The full variable domain, its missing parts supplied by reference TRBV7-2 and TRBJ2-2, is GAGVSQSPSNKVTEKGKDVELRCDPISGHTALYWYRQSLGQGLEFLIYFQGNSAPDKSGLPSDRFSAERTGGSVSTLTIQRTQQEDSAVYLCASSSLRGRADTGELFFGEGSRLTVL.

Only one count was recorded for this clone. The V call is TRBV25-1, the J call TRBJ1-2; D ambiguous. Trimming took off 1 base at V and 0 bases at J, with 9 bases between the two ends. The CDR3 consists of 15 residues. Per germline, CDR1 MGHDK and CDR2 SYGVNS. The CDR3 sequence: CASSESTVSNYGYTF. Written as DNA, the CDR3 is TGTGCCAGCAGTGAATCAACAGTGTCTAACTATGGCTACACCTTC.

The chain uses TRBV3-1 (or the pseudogene TRBV3-2) and TRBJ1-1, with D uncertain. The V end lost 1 base, the J end lost 7 bases, and 7 bases lay between the germline ends. The V gene's germline CDR1 is LGHDT and CDR2 YNNKEL (reference sequence). CDR3 length equals 12 residues. CDR3 DNA sequence: TGTGCCAGCAGCCAAGCGCTGAGTGAAGCTTTCTTT. Translating gives CASSQALSEAFF.

This sequence joins TRBV7-2 and TRBJ2-7; TRBD1 or TRBD2 may be the D gene (6 bases each). Per the germline V gene, CDR1 is SGHTA and CDR2 is FQGNSA. The CDR3 is 13 residues long. V was shortened by 7 bases and J by 5 bases, with 15 bases between the two germline ends. The DNA for the CDR3 is TGTGCCAGCACCCAAGGGGGGCGCGACGAGCAGTACTTC. Translating gives CASTQGGRDEQYF.

This chain uses TRBV21-1 with TRBJ2-3; the D call in the table, TRBD2, was not verified against the DNA. TRBV21-1 represents a pseudogene. The CDR3 has 16 amino acids. The CDR3 DNA reads as TGTGCCAGCACCCCCGGACTAGCGAGCCCTGCAGATACGCAGTATTTT. Amino acids: CASTPGLASPADTQYF.

The CDR3 coding sequence is TGTGCCAGCAGCAAAGTGGGGAGACTTCCAAATTCACCCCTCCACTTT. Its translation is CASSKVGRLPNSPLHF. The V and J genes are TRBV21-1 and TRBJ1-6. TRBV21-1 is annotated as a pseudogene. The CDR3 totals 16 residues.

The chain links TRBV11-1 to TRBJ2-7; 7 nucleotides match TRBD1. The CDR3 extends over 14 amino acids. With 4 bases clipped from V and 3 bases from J, the junction kept 6 bases outside the gene matches. CDR1 and CDR2 (germline): SGHAT, FQDESV (reference sequence). The CDR3 DNA reads as TGTGCCAGCAGCTCATTAGACAGGGTCTACGAGCAGTACTTC. It specifies CASSSLDRVYEQYF.

The chain is built from TRBV4-1 and TRBJ2-7; the D gene is possibly TRBD1 (5 bases). V lost 0 bases and J 5 bases, leaving 14 bases between the germline ends. CDR1 is MGHRA, CDR2 YSYEKL, per germline. This CDR3 has 15 amino acids. In nucleotides, the CDR3 is TGCGCCAGCAGCCAAGATAATCTAGGGGCTAACGAGCAGTACTTC. This gives the protein CASSQDNLGANEQYF.

V is TRBV14 and J is TRBJ2-7, with D perhaps matching TRBD1 (5 bases). The V and J ends lost 3 bases and 7 bases respectively, with 10 bases between them. CDR1 is SGHDN, CDR2 FVKESK, per germline. The CDR3 sequence is 12 residues long. The CDR3 DNA is TGTGCCAGCAGCCAGACAGAAGGGGAGCAGTACTTC. The encoded protein is CASSQTEGEQYF.